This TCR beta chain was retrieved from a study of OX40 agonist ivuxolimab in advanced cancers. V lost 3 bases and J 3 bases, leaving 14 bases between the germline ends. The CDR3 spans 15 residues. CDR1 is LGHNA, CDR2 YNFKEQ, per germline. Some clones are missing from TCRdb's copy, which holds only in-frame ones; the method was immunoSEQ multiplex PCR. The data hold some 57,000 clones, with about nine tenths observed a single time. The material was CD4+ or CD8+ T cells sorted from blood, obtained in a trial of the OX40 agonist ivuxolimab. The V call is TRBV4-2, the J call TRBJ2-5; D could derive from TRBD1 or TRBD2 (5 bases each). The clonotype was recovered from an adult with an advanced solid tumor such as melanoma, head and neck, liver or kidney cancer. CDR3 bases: TGTGCCAGCAGCCAGAGAGGGGCTTGGGAAGAGACCCAGTACTTC. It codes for CASSQRGAWEETQYF.